The 10 T cell receptor beta chains below were found in one sample sequenced in a study of Ad26.COV2.S vaccination and SARS-CoV-2 variants. Sequencing used immunoSEQ multiplex PCR; TCRdb keeps in-frame clones, though not all of them. The top ten clones hold 2.5% of a sample with over 400,000 clones, 80% to 90% of them seen once. Treatment specified: some 20 received Ad26.COV2.S at low or high dose, single or two shots; about five received placebo; per-sample allocation not given. Following the first vaccine or placebo injection, samples were taken on day 63. The sequences come from peripheral blood, collected in a trial of Ad26.COV2.S vaccine versus placebo. The source of these receptors is a person aged 18-60 years who received the Ad26.COV2.S COVID-19 vaccine or a placebo.

The chain uses TRBV11-1 and TRBJ2-7; 8 bases match TRBD2. V lost 8 bases, J lost 5 bases, and 14 bases stayed unmatched. This CDR3 has 15 residues. Germline-derived CDR1 and CDR2 are SGHAT and FQDESV (reference sequence). The CDR3 coding sequence is TGTGCCAGCTCGGCCAACGGGAGGGCGACGGACGAGCAGTACGTC. Translation: CASSANGRATDEQYV.

The V gene is TRBV7-2, the J gene TRBJ2-3; D is unclear. The germline V gene encodes CDR1 SGHTA and CDR2 FQGNSA. The V and J ends lost 1 base and 4 bases respectively, with 9 bases between them. The CDR3 is 14 amino acids. The CDR3, as DNA: TGTGCCAGCAGCTTAGGGGCCGGCCCAGATACGCAGTATTTT. Encoded protein: CASSLGAGPDTQYF.

The V and J genes are TRBV7-2 and TRBJ1-5, with 7 bases identical to TRBD1. CDR3 length equals 15 residues. With 1 base clipped from V and 4 bases from J, the junction kept 4 bases outside the gene matches. Germline V CDR1 and CDR2: SGHTA, FQGNSA. CDR3 sequence: CASSLVSRGNQPQHF. CDR3 coding DNA: TGTGCCAGCAGCTTAGTATCCAGGGGGAATCAGCCCCAGCATTTT.

The chain joins TRBV20-1 to TRBJ1-6; the D gene is possibly TRBD1 (6 bases). Trimming removed 3 bases from V and 9 bases from J, with 18 bases in between. The CDR3 extends over 15 amino acids. Germline values: CDR1 DFQATT, CDR2 SNEGSKA (reference sequence). The CDR3 here is CSASFGGLEGSPLHF. CDR3 nucleotides: TGCAGTGCTAGTTTTGGGGGCTTGGAGGGTTCACCCCTCCACTTT.

This clone was counted a few times. This CDR3 is also generated by other DNA sequences in the sample. V usage is TRBV6-2 or TRBV6-3 and J usage is TRBJ1-1; D unclear. The CDR3 covers 12 residues. Trimming took off 0 bases at V and 2 bases at J, with 1 base between the two ends. Germline loops: CDR1 MNHEY, CDR2 SVGEGT. Here the CDR3 reads CASSYSNTEAFF. CDR3 sequence (DNA): TGTGCCAGCAGTTACTCCAACACTGAAGCTTTCTTT.

The chain recombines TRBV19 with TRBJ1-2; no firm D call. CDR1 and CDR2 from the germline V gene are LNHDA and SQIVND (reference sequence). V lost 5 bases and J 2 bases, leaving 6 bases between the germline ends. The CDR3 sequence is 12 residues long. For the CDR3, the DNA is TGTGCCAGTAGTGAGGACAACTATGGCTACACCTTC. This gives the protein CASSEDNYGYTF.

This chain links TRBV19 with TRBJ1-4, with D possibly being TRBD1 (5 bases). CDR1 is LNHDA, CDR2 SQIVND, per germline (reference sequence). This CDR3 has 15 amino acids. V lost 7 bases, J lost 7 bases, and 19 bases lay in between. Written as DNA, the CDR3 is TGTGCCAGTACCCTCCTGGGGCAGATGGGTGAAAAACTGTTTTTT. It encodes CASTLLGQMGEKLFF.

The rearrangement links TRBV28 to TRBJ2-5; tentative D call: TRBD2 (6 bases). Germline V gives CDR1 MDHEN, CDR2 SYDVKM. Trimming left V 8 bases short and J 3 bases short, with 16 bases between. This CDR3 contains 14 residues. The CDR3 DNA reads TGTGCCAGCGCCCCGGGACTCGTCAAAGAGACCCAGTACTTC. Its protein product is CASAPGLVKETQYF.

The chain employs TRBV7-8 and TRBJ1-6; D not certain. The ends were cut back, 5 bases at V and 4 bases at J, with 18 bases in the middle. The germline gives CDR1 SGHVS, CDR2 FQNEAQ. The CDR3 totals 17 residues. CDR3 region: CASSEAHGRRYNSPLHF. Here the CDR3 DNA reads TGTGCCAGCAGCGAAGCTCATGGGCGACGTTATAATTCACCCCTCCACTTT.

The rearrangement links TRBV9 to TRBJ2-3, with 7 bases lining up with TRBD2. V was clipped by 3 bases and J by 8 bases; unmatched bases: 15. There are 16 residues in the CDR3. Germline V gives CDR1 SGDLS, CDR2 YYNGEE. CDR3 coding DNA: TGTGCCAGCAGCGCACCAGGCGGACTAGTGAGTGGTACGCAGTATTTT. This sequence encodes CASSAPGGLVSGTQYF. The complete variable domain, with remaining parts taken from reference TRBV9 and TRBJ2-3, reads DSGVTQTPKHLITATGQRVTLRCSPRSGDLSVYWYQQSLDQGLQFLIQYYNGEERAKGNILERFSAQQFPDLHSELNLSSLELGDSALYFCASSAPGGLVSGTQYFGPGTRLTVL.